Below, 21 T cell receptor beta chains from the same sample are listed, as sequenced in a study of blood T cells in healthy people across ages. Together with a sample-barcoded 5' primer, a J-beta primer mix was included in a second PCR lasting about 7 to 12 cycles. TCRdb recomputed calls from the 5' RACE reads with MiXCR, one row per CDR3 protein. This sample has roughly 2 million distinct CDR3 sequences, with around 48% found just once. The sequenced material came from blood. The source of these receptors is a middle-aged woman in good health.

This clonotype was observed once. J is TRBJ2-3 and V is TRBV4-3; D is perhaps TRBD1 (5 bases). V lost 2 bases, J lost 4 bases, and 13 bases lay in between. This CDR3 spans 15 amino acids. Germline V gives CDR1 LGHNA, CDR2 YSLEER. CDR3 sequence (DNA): TGCGCCAGCAGCCAAAGGCAGGGTCTTGCAGATACGCAGTATTTT. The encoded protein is CASSQRQGLADTQYF.

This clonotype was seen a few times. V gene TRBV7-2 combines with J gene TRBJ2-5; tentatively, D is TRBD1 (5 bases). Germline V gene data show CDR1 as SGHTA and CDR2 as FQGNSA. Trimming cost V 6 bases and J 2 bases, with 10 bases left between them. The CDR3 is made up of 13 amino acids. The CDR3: CASRTASQETQYF. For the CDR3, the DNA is TGTGCCAGCAGGACAGCTTCTCAAGAGACCCAGTACTTC. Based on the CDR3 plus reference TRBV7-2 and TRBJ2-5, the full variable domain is GAGVSQSPSNKVTEKGKDVELRCDPISGHTALYWYRQSLGQGLEFLIYFQGNSAPDKSGLPSDRFSAERTGGSVSTLTIQRTQQEDSAVYLCASRTASQETQYFGPGTRLLVL.

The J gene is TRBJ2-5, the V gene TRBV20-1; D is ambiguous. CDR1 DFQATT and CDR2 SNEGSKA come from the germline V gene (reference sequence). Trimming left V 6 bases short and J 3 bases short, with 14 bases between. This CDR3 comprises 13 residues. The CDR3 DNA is TGCAGTGCCCCCGACGGCTTAAAAGAGACCCAGTACTTC. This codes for CSAPDGLKETQYF.

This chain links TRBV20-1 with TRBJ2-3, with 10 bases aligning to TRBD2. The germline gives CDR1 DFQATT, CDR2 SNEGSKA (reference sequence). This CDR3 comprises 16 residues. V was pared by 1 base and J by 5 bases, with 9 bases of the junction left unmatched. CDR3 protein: CSARVGTSVYIDTQYF. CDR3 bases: TGCAGTGCTAGAGTTGGGACTAGCGTATACATAGATACGCAGTATTTT.

Here the CDR3 reads CASSSANKLVHLQETQYF. The CDR3 nucleotides are TGCGCCAGCAGTTCGGCCAACAAATTGGTACACCTACAAGAGACCCAGTACTTC. V is TRBV5-1 and J is TRBJ2-5; D not certain. Trimming stripped 5 bases from V and 2 bases from J, with 25 bases between. The length of the CDR3 is 18 residues. CDR1 is SGHRS, CDR2 YFSETQ, per germline. The variable domain in full, completed from reference TRBV5-1 and TRBJ2-5, reads KAGVTQTPRYLIKTRGQQVTLSCSPISGHRSVSWYQQTPGQGLQFLFEYFSETQRNKGNFPGRFSGRQFSNSRSEMNVSTLELGDSALYLCASSSANKLVHLQETQYFGPGTRLLVL.

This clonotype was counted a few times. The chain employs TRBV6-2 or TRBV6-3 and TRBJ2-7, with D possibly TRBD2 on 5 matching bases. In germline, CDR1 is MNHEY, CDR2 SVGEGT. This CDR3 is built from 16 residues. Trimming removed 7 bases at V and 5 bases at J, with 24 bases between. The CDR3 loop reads CASTDPSGSSIDEQYF. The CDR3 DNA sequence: TGTGCCAGCACCGACCCTTCCGGGTCTAGCATCGACGAGCAGTACTTC.

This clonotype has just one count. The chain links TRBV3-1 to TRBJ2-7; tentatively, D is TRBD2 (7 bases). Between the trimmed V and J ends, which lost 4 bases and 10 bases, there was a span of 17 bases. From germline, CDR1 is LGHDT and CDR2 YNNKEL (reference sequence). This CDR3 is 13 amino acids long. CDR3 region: CASSLFRGGNQYF. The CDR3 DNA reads TGTGCCAGCAGCCTCTTCAGGGGAGGGAACCAGTACTTC.

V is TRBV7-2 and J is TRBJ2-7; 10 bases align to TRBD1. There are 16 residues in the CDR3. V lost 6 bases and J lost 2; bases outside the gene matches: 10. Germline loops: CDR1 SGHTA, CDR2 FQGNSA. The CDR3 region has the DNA TGTGCCAGCAGTGGCCGTACCGGGACAGGGGCCTACGAGCAGTACTTC. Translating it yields CASSGRTGTGAYEQYF.

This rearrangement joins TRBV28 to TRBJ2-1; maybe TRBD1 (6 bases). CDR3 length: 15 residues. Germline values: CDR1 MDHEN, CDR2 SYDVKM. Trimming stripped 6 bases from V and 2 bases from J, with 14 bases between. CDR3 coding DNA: TGTGCCAGCAGGTTAGACAGGAATACCTACAATGAGCAGTTCTTC. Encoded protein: CASRLDRNTYNEQFF. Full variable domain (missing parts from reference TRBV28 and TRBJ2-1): DVKVTQSSRYLVKRTGEKVFLECVQDMDHENMFWYRQDPGLGLRLIYFSYDVKMKEKGDIPEGYSVSREKKERFSLILESASTNQTSMYLCASRLDRNTYNEQFFGPGTRLTVL.

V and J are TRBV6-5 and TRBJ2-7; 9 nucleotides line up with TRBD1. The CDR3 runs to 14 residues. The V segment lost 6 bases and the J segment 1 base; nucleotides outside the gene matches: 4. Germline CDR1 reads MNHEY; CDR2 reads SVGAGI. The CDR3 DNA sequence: TGTGCCAGCAGACAAGACAGGGGGTCCTACGAGCAGTACTTC. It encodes CASRQDRGSYEQYF.

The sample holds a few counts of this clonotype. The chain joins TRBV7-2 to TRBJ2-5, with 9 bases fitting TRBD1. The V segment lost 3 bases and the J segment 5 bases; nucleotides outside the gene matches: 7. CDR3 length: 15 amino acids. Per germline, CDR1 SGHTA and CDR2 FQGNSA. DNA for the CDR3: TGTGCCAGCAGCTTCCGGACAGGGGTTGAGGAGACCCAGTACTTC. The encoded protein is CASSFRTGVEETQYF.

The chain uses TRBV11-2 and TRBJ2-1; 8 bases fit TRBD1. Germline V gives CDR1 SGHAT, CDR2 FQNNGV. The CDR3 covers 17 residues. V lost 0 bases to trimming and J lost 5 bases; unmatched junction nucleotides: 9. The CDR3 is CASSLDWAGGTHNEQFF. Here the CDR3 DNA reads TGTGCCAGCAGCTTAGATTGGGCAGGGGGCACACACAATGAGCAGTTCTTC.

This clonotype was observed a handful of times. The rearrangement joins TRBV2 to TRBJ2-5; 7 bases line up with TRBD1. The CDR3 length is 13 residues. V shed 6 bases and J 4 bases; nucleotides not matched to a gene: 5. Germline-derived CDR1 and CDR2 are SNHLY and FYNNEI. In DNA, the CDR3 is TGTGCCAGCAGGTCGGGACAGAGAGAGACCCAGTACTTC. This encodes CASRSGQRETQYF.

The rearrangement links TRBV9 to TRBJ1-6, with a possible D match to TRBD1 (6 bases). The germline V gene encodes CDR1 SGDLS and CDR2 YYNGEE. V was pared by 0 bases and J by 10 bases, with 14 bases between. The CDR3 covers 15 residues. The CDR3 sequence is CASSVASTGRSPLHF. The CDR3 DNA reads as TGTGCCAGCAGCGTAGCTAGCACAGGGAGGTCACCCCTCCACTTT.

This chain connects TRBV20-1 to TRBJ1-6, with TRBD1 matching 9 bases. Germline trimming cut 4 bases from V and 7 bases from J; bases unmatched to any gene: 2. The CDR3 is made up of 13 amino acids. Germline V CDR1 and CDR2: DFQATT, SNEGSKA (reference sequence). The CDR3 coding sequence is TGCAGTGCTATCGGACAGGGGAATTCACCCCTCCACTTT. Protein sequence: CSAIGQGNSPLHF.

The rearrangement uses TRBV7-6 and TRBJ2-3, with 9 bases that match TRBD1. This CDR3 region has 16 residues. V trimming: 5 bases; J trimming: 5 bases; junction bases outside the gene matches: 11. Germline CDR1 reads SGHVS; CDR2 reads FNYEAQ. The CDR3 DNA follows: TGTGCCAGCAGCGAGGTACAGGGGGCGCAGGTAGATACGCAGTATTTT. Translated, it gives CASSEVQGAQVDTQYF.

For the CDR3, the DNA is TGCGCCAGCAGCTTATTGCAGGGGGCTGAGAATGAGCAGTACTTC. It translates to CASSLLQGAENEQYF. J is TRBJ2-7 and V is TRBV5-1; TRBD1 matches 8 bases. V shed 2 bases, J shed 7 bases, and the junction held 11 bases outside the gene matches. Germline V CDR1 and CDR2: SGHRS, YFSETQ. CDR3 length: 15 amino acids. Variable domain in full (rest from reference TRBV5-1 and TRBJ2-7): KAGVTQTPRYLIKTRGQQVTLSCSPISGHRSVSWYQQTPGQGLQFLFEYFSETQRNKGNFPGRFSGRQFSNSRSEMNVSTLELGDSALYLCASSLLQGAENEQYFGPGTRLTVT.

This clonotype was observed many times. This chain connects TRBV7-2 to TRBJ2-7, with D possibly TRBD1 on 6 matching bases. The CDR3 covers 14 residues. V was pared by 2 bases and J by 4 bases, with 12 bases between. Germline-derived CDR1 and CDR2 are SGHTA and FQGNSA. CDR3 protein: CASSLSRGRYEQYF. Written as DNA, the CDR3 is TGTGCCAGCAGCTTATCCAGGGGAAGATACGAGCAGTACTTC.

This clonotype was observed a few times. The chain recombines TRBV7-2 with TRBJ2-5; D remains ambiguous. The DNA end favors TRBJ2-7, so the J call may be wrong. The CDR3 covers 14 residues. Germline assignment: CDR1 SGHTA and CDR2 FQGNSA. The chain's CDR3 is CASSLATRTGEQYF. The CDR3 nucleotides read TGTGCCAGCAGCTTAGCGACTCGGACGGGCGAGCAGTACTTC.

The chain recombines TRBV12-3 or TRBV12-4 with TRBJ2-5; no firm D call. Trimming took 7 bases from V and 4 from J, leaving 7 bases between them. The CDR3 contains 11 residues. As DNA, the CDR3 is TGTGCCAGCACCAATTCAGAGACCCAGTACTTC. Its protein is CASTNSETQYF.

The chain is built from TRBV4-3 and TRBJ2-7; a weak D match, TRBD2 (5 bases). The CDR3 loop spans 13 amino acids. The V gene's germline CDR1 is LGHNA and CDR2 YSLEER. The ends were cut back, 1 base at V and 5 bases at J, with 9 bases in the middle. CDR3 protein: CASSQVVSDEQYF. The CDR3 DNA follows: TGCGCCAGCAGCCAAGTCGTTAGCGACGAGCAGTACTTC.